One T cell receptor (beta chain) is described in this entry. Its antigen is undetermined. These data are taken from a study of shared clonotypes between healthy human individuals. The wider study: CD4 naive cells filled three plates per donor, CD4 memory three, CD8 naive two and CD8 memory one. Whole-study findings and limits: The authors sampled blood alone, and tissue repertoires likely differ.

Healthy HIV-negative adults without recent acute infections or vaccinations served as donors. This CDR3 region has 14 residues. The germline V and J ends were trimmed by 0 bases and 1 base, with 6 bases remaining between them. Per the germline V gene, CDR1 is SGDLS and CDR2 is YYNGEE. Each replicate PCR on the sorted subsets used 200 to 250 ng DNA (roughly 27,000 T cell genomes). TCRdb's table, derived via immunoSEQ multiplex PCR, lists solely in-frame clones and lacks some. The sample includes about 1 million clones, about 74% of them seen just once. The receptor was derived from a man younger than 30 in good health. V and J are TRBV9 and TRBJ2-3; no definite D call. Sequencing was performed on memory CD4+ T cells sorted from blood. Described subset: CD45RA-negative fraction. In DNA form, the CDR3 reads TGTGCCAGCAGCGTAGGTGGGCGCACAGATACGCAGTATTTT. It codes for CASSVGGRTDTQYF.